This is a list of T cell receptor beta chains from one sample in a study of tumor and adjacent non-tumor tissue in lung cancer. Each CDR3 protein is one row after TCRdb ran MiXCR on the multiplex PCR reads. Of 35,000 to 55,000 distinct CDR3 sequences detected, roughly 60% appear once; the ten largest clones hold about 50%. Sequenced material: distant non-tumor lung tissue. The receptors were sampled from a middle-aged man with non-small cell lung cancer. Both conserved end residues are part of each CDR3. The D gene is left open where the match is weak. A clone size is listed for some rows: how often the clone was seen (once, few, many), or a class if it is expanded.

NA,TRBV20-1,TRBJ2-1,NA,CSMTRGNFNEQFF,TGCAGTATGACTAGGGGGAACTTCAATGAGCAGTTCTTC
many,TRBV20-1,TRBJ2-7,TRBD2,CSAAPSGRYEQYF,TGCAGTGCTGCCCCTAGCGGGAGATACGAGCAGTACTTC
NA,TRBV10-1,TRBJ1-5,NA,CASGLSENQPQHF,TGTGCCAGCGGTTTATCGGAGAATCAGCCCCAGCATTTT
few,TRBV5-1,TRBJ1-1,NA,CASTGFLLGMNTEALF,TGCGCCAGCACTGGATTTCTTCTAGGGATGAACACTGAAGCCTTATTT
NA,TRBV6-6,TRBJ2-2,NA,CTSSYPKGNTGELFF,TGTACCAGCAGTTACCCCAAGGGGAACACCGGGGAGCTGTTTTTT
NA,TRBV6-2/TRBV6-3,TRBJ2-6,NA,CASSYTSGANVRIF,TGTGCCAGCAGTTACACCTCTGGGGCCAACGTCCGGATTTTC
NA,TRBV20-1,TRBJ1-6,TRBD1,CNALRDRGDSPLHF,TGCAATGCTCTCCGGGACAGGGGTGATTCACCCCTCCACTTT
many,TRBV30,TRBJ2-5,TRBD2,CAWSAVAGGKTQYF,TGTGCCTGGAGTGCAGTAGCGGGAGGAAAGACCCAGTACTTC
NA,TRBV11-1,TRBJ2-7,NA,CASSSEGQSYEQYF,TGTGCCAGCAGCTCGGAGGGACAATCCTACGAGCAATACTTC
NA,TRBV4-2,TRBJ1-6,NA,CASSQGGGNSPLHF,TGTGCCAGCAGCCAAGGGGGTGGTAATTCACCCCTCCACTTT
NA,TRBV6-5,TRBJ2-2,NA,CASSYTTSGKLFF,TGTGCCAGTAGTTACACGACGTCGGGGAAGCTGTTTTTC
NA,TRBV29-1,TRBJ2-7,NA,CSVEEAKGKDREQYF,TGCAGCGTTGAAGAAGCCAAGGGGAAAGACAGGGAGCAGTACTTC
many,TRBV12-3/TRBV12-4,TRBJ2-3,TRBD1,CASSPGTGNTDTQYF,TGTGCCAGCAGTCCCGGGACAGGGAACACAGATACGCAGTATTTT
many,TRBV7-9,TRBJ1-1,NA,CASSQVDTEAFF,TGTGCCAGCAGCCAAGTCGATACTGAAGCTTTCTTT
many,TRBV4-1,TRBJ2-1,NA,CASSQGLQGTGEQFF,TGCGCCAGCAGCCAAGGGCTACAGGGTACGGGTGAGCAGTTCTTC
NA,TRBV11-1,TRBJ1-1,TRBD1,CASNPGTGDEVFF,TGTGCCAGCAACCCCGGGACAGGGGATGAGGTTTTCTTT
NA,TRBV7-9,TRBJ2-5,TRBD1,CASSRAGQGPQETQYF,TGTGCCAGCAGCCGAGCCGGACAGGGGCCACAAGAGACCCAGTACTTC
few,TRBV6-1,TRBJ1-5,NA,CASSAELLSNQPQHF,TGTGCCAGCAGTGCAGAGTTGCTAAGCAATCAGCCCCAGCATTTT
NA,TRBV6-1,TRBJ2-7,NA,CASSEEFTSYEQYF,TGTGCCAGCAGTGAAGAGTTCACTAGCTACGAGCAGTACTTC
NA,TRBV6-6,TRBJ2-7,NA,CACRLGAGYEQYF,TGTGCCTGCCGCCTCGGAGCGGGCTACGAGCAGTACTTC
few,TRBV24-1,TRBJ2-7,TRBD2,CASSDEAAAGEPYAQYF,TGTGCCTCCAGTGATGAGGCAGCAGCGGGAGAGCCCTACGCGCAGTACTTC
NA,TRBV5-1,TRBJ2-7,NA,CANSLDQGPLPHEQYF,TGTGCCAACAGCTTGGATCAGGGTCCGCTCCCTCACGAGCAGTACTTC
NA,TRBV10-2,TRBJ2-5,NA,CTSRLLRVQETQYF,TGCACCAGCAGGCTTTTGAGAGTGCAAGAGACTCAGTACTTC
NA,TRBV29-1,TRBJ2-6,NA,CSGADGAKVLTF,TGCAGCGGCGCAGATGGGGCCAAGGTCCTGACATTC
NA,TRBV13,TRBJ1-6,NA,CASSLGFRGHSSPLHF,TGTGCCAGCAGCTTAGGCTTCAGGGGACATAGTTCACCCCTCCACTTT
many,TRBV12-3/TRBV12-4,TRBJ1-5,NA,CASSLKYNQPQHF,TGTGCCAGCAGCCTCAAGTACAATCAGCCCCAGCATTTT
once,TRBV6-5,TRBJ2-2,TRBD2,CASRTKTSGSTGELFF,TGTGCCAGCAGAACGAAGACTAGCGGGAGCACCGGGGAACTGTTTTTT
many,TRBV6-2/TRBV6-3,TRBJ1-5,NA,CASRPPGEGNSHF,TGTGCCAGCAGACCCCCCGGGGAGGGAAATTCTCATTTT
many,TRBV11-1,TRBJ2-2,NA,CASSRGPVGELFF,TGTGCCAGCAGCCGGGGTCCAGTAGGGGAGCTGTTTTTT
NA,TRBV6-5,TRBJ1-2,NA,CARSYERSNYGYTF,TGTGCCAGGAGTTACGAGCGATCTAACTATGGCTACACCTTT
NA,TRBV20-1,TRBJ1-2,NA,CSATRTNYGYTF,TGCAGTGCTACAAGGACCAACTATGGCTACACCTTC
NA,TRBV24-1,TRBJ2-1,NA,CATGEVGHGEQFF,TGTGCCACCGGTGAAGTAGGACACGGTGAGCAGTTCTTC
NA,TRBV29-1,TRBJ1-5,NA,CSVGERSNQPPHF,TGCAGCGTTGGTGAGAGGAGCAATCAGCCCCCGCATTTT